The present T cell receptor beta chain was sequenced within a study of cytomegalovirus exposure and HLA in healthy donors. General observations from the study: In a later analysis, an Asian-associated ancestry cluster reportedly showed fewer N-insertions than the roughly 730-donor mean. Within a later analysis, the majority of CMV-associated TCR beta chains appeared HLA-restricted.

Germline V gene sequence: CDR1 MNHNY, CDR2 SVGAGI (reference sequence). Unmatched junction bases numbered 11, after V lost 4 bases and J lost 8 bases. The CDR3 contains 15 residues. The PCR contained 60 Vbeta and 13 Jbeta primers. Only in-frame clones appear in the TCRdb table, and some are missing; sequencing was by immunoSEQ multiplex PCR. Its clone listing holds roughly 120,000 clones. About this clone itself: Its cognate antigen is unknown.

Specimen: PBMCs. V and J are TRBV6-6 and TRBJ2-7; 10 bases map to TRBD1. The TCR sequence derives from a man younger than 35 in good health and CMV-seronegative. CDR3 residues: CASSSLGQGDTKQYF. The CDR3 DNA reads TGTGCCAGCAGTTCCCTCGGACAGGGGGATACGAAGCAGTACTTC.